This T cell receptor (beta chain) was sequenced during a study of T cells in Graves' hyperthyroidism and ophthalmopathy. The investigators amplified TCR beta CDR3 regions from RNA transcripts. Initially, a first-round RT-PCR of the TCR CDR3 employed the HTBI primer set. One entry per CDR3 protein, called by TCRdb with MiXCR from the multiplex PCR reads. The sample holds roughly 380,000 distinct CDR3 sequences, approximately 15% seen once. In germline, CDR1 is SGHTA, CDR2 FQGTGA. The V and J ends lost 1 base and 5 bases, in that order; junction bases with no gene match: 4. The length of the CDR3 is 16 residues. This clonotype was seen repeatedly, ten times or more. Graves' hyperthyroidism was deemed stable absent ophthalmopathy progression within 18 months. Hyperthyroidism had been newly diagnosed in patients aged 18 to 65, and its duration was under 2 months. The diagnostic basis comprised clinical symptoms, serum thyroxine and TRAb, thyroid ultrasound and orbital computed tomography. The PBMCs were taken from approximately 11 ml of fresh peripheral blood.

The chain couples TRBV7-3 to TRBJ2-1; 11 bases fit TRBD2. The sequence was obtained from a woman between 55 and 75 years old with Graves' hyperthyroidism. Sequencing was performed on blood. The CDR3 DNA reads as TGTGCCAGCAGCTTAATGGGACTAGCGGAAGACAATGAGCAGTTCTTC. Its protein product is CASSLMGLAEDNEQFF.